These T cell receptor beta chains were read from a single sample in a study of cytomegalovirus exposure and HLA in healthy donors. The method was immunoSEQ multiplex PCR; TCRdb's version includes in-frame clones alone and lacks a portion of them. The table records some 140,000 clones, 60% to 85% of them present only once. Material for sequencing was PBMCs. The origin of the receptors is a man aged 25 to 40 in good health and CMV-seronegative. Both conserved end residues are part of each CDR3. A D gene is named only where the DNA matches it firmly. Clone size is given for some rows only: seen once, a few or many times, or a class if the clone is expanded.

size	D	V	length	J	CDR3	DNA
-	-	TRBV28	16	TRBJ2-4	CASSLVGRDTKNIQYF	TGTGCCAGCAGTTTGGTAGGGAGGGACACCAAAAACATTCAGTACTTC
-	-	TRBV27	10	TRBJ2-1	CASGHNEQFF	TGTGCCAGCGGGCACAATGAGCAGTTCTTC
once	-	TRBV10-3	16	TRBJ1-3	CAISEEGRGSGNTIYF	TGTGCCATCAGTGAGGAAGGCAGGGGCTCTGGAAACACCATATATTTT
few	TRBD2	TRBV19	14	TRBJ2-7	CASSIVAGVGEQYF	TGTGCCAGTAGTATAGTGGCGGGAGTAGGCGAGCAGTACTTC
-	TRBD2	TRBV4-3	16	TRBJ2-7	CASSQDTASGAGEQYF	TGCGCCAGCAGCCAAGATACGGCTAGCGGGGCTGGGGAGCAGTACTTC
-	TRBD2	TRBV7-3	14	TRBJ2-3	CANHSGRFADTQYF	TGTGCCAACCACAGCGGGAGATTCGCAGATACGCAGTATTTT
-	-	TRBV28	14	TRBJ2-6	CASRRVSGANVLTF	TGTGCCAGCCGGAGGGTCTCTGGGGCCAACGTCCTGACTTTC
-	TRBD1	TRBV19	13	TRBJ1-1	CASGTVSITEAFF	TGTGCCAGTGGGACAGTGTCGATCACTGAAGCTTTCTTT
-	TRBD1	TRBV7-2	15	TRBJ2-7	CASSLRDRATYEQYF	TGTGCCAGCAGCCTTCGGGACAGGGCCACCTACGAGCAGTACTTC
-	TRBD2	TRBV5-1	15	TRBJ2-5	CASTRGGRADETQYF	TGCGCCAGCACCAGGGGCGGGAGGGCAGATGAGACCCAGTACTTC
-	-	TRBV28	13	TRBJ1-2	CASSPPMDYGYTF	TGTGCCAGCAGTCCGCCTATGGACTATGGCTACACCTTC